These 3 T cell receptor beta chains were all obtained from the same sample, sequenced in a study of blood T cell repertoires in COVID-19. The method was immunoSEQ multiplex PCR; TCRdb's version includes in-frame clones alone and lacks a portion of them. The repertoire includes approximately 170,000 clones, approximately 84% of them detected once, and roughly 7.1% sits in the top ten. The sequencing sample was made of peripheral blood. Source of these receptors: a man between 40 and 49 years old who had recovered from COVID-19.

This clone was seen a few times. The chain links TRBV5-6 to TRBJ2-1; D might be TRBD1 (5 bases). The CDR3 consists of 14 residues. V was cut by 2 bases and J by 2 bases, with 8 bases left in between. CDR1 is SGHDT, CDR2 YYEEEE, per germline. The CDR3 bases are TGTGCCAGCAGCTTCCAGGGCCCCTACAATGAGCAGTTCTTC. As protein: CASSFQGPYNEQFF. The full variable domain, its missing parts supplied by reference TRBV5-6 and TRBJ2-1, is DAGVTQSPTHLIKTRGQQVTLRCSPKSGHDTVSWYQQALGQGPQFIFQYYEEEERQRGNFPDRFSGHQFPNYSSELNVNALLLGDSALYLCASSFQGPYNEQFFGPGTRLTVL.

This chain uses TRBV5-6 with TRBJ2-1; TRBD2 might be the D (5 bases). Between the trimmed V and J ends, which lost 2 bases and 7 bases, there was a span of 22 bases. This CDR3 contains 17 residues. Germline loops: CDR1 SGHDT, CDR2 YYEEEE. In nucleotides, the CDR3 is TGTGCCAGCAGCTTACCCCCCGGGGTGTCTGGTTTTAATGAGCAGTTCTTC. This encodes CASSLPPGVSGFNEQFF. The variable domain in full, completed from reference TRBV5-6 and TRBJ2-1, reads DAGVTQSPTHLIKTRGQQVTLRCSPKSGHDTVSWYQQALGQGPQFIFQYYEEEERQRGNFPDRFSGHQFPNYSSELNVNALLLGDSALYLCASSLPPGVSGFNEQFFGPGTRLTVL.

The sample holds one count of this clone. CDR3 in amino acids: CASSQAVISGNSPLHF. CDR3 nucleotide sequence: TGCGCCAGCAGCCAAGCCGTGATTAGCGGAAACTCACCCCTCCACTTT. The V gene is TRBV4-1, the J gene TRBJ1-6, with unresolved D. Trimming removed 1 base from V and 10 bases from J, with 17 bases in between. The CDR3 has 16 residues. From germline, CDR1 is MGHRA and CDR2 YSYEKL.